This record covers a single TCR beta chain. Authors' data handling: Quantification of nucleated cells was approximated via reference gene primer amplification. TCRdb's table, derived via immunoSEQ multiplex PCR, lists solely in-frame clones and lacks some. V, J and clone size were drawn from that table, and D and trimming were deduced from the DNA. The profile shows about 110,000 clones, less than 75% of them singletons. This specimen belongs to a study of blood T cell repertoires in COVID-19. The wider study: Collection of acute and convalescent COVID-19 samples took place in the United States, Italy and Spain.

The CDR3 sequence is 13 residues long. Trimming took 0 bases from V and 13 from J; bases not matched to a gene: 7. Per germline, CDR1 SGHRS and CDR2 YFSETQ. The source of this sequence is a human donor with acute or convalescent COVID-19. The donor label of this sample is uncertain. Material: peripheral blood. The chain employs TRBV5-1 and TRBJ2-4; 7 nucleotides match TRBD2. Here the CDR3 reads CASSLGLADIQYF. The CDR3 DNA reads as TGCGCCAGCAGCTTGGGTCTAGCGGATATACAGTACTTC.